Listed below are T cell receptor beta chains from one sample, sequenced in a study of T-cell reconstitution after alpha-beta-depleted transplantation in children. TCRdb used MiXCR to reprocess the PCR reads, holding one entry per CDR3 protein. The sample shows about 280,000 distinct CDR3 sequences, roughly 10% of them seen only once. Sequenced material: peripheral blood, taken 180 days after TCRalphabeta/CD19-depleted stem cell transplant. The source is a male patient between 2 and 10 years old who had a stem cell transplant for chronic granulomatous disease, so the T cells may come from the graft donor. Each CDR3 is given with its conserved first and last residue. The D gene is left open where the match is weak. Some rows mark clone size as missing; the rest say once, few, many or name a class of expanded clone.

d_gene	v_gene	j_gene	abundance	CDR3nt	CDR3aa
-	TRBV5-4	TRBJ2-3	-	TGTGCCAGCAGCTTTTGGGATGGCACAGATACGCAGTATTTT	CASSFWDGTDTQYF
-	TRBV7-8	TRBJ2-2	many	TGTGCCAGCAGCCTGGTTCGGGGGCCCGGGGAGCTGTTTTTT	CASSLVRGPGELFF
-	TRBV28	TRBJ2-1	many	TGTGCCAGCGGGGTCCGGGTACAGTTTAGCTCCTACAATGAGCAGTTCTTC	CASGVRVQFSSYNEQFF
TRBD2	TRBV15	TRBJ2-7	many	TGTGCCACCAGCAGAGATGAGGGACTAGCGGAATACGAGCAGTACTTC	CATSRDEGLAEYEQYF
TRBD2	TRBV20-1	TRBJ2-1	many	TGCAGTGCTAGCGCGTCTAGCGGGAGCTCCTACAATGAGCAGTTCTTC	CSASASSGSSYNEQFF
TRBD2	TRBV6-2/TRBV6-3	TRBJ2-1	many	TGTGCCAGCAGCCCCACTAGCGGGATGGGGAATGAGCAGTTCTTC	CASSPTSGMGNEQFF
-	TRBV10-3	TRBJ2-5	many	TGTGCCATCAGGACATCGGGAGAGGCGGAGACCCAGTACTTC	CAIRTSGEAETQYF
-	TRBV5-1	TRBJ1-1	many	TGCGCCAGCAGCTTGCTGGGAACATTTGAAGCTTTCTTT	CASSLLGTFEAFF
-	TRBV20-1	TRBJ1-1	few	TGCAGTGCTAGATTTACTGAAGCTTTCTTT	CSARFTEAFF
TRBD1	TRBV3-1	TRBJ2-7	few	TGTGCCAGCAGCCAATCCAGGGACAGGTCCTACGAGCAGTACTTC	CASSQSRDRSYEQYF
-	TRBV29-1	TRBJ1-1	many	TGCAGCGTTCAGGGAGACACTGAAGCTTTCTTT	CSVQGDTEAFF